A single sample gave rise to the 27 T cell receptor beta chains below, sequenced in a study of blood T cell repertoires in COVID-19. TCRdb keeps only in-frame clones here, not all; method: immunoSEQ multiplex PCR. The repertoire holds around 180,000 clones, around 80% seen once, with about 11% in the top ten. Sequenced input: peripheral blood. The receptors originated from a woman older than 75 with COVID-19, enrolled during active disease.

The V gene is TRBV9, the J gene TRBJ2-1; a possible D gene is TRBD2 (6 bases). The V end was cut by 3 bases, the J end by 3 bases, with 13 bases between. CDR1 is SGDLS, CDR2 YYNGEE, per germline. The length of the CDR3 is 15 residues. The CDR3 bases are TGTGCCAGCAGCGAATTCCCGGGACTCTACAATGAGCAGTTCTTC. Translated, it gives CASSEFPGLYNEQFF.

This clone was seen only once. The chain links TRBV2 to TRBJ2-7; 8 nucleotides match TRBD2. Germline values: CDR1 SNHLY, CDR2 FYNNEI. CDR3 length: 14 amino acids. V gave up 6 bases and J gave up 0 bases; unmatched junction bases: 4. The CDR3 here is CASRAGTSSYEQYF. Written as DNA, the CDR3 is TGTGCCAGCAGGGCCGGGACTAGCTCCTACGAGCAGTACTTC.

A single count supports this clone. The rearrangement uses TRBV2 and TRBJ2-3; D may be TRBD2 (5 bases). The CDR3 runs 12 residues. Trimming cost V 6 bases and J 7 bases, with 11 bases left between them. Germline V lookup: CDR1 SNHLY, CDR2 FYNNEI. The CDR3, as DNA: TGTGCCAGCAGGCCGGACTTAAATACGCAGTATTTT. This encodes CASRPDLNTQYF.

The CDR3 spells CASSEGQGRDSPLHF. The CDR3 bases are TGTGCCAGCAGTGAAGGGCAGGGGAGGGATTCACCCCTCCACTTT. The rearrangement joins TRBV2 to TRBJ1-6; D perhaps matches TRBD1 (6 bases). The CDR3 sequence is 15 residues long. The V end lost 1 base, the J end lost 8 bases, and 12 bases lay between the germline ends. Germline CDR1 reads SNHLY; CDR2 reads FYNNEI.

This clone is a singleton in its sample. The V call is TRBV7-8, the J call TRBJ1-1; TRBD1 matches at 7 bases. The germline gives CDR1 SGHVS, CDR2 FQNEAQ. With 7 bases clipped from V and 4 bases from J, the junction kept 9 bases outside the gene matches. The CDR3 covers 14 residues. CDR3 in DNA: TGTGCCAGCATCCTATATGCAGGGGGCACTGAAGCTTTCTTT. This translates into CASILYAGGTEAFF.

The chain employs TRBV5-1 and TRBJ1-5, with D uncertain. The CDR3 has 14 amino acids. Germline V gives CDR1 SGHRS, CDR2 YFSETQ. V was pared by 0 bases and J by 3 bases, with 7 bases between. CDR3 in DNA: TGCGCCAGCAGCTTGGGACAATCCAATCAGCCCCAGCATTTT. This sequence encodes CASSLGQSNQPQHF.

The chain recombines TRBV14 with TRBJ2-1; perhaps TRBD2 as D (5 bases). The CDR3 is made up of 14 amino acids. The V end was cut by 0 bases, the J end by 9 bases, with 12 bases between. CDR1 SGHDN and CDR2 FVKESK come from the germline V gene. In nucleotides, the CDR3 is TGTGCCAGCAGCCAAGAACCCCTAGCTGCTGAGCAGTTCTTC. Encoded protein: CASSQEPLAAEQFF. Based on the CDR3 plus reference TRBV14 and TRBJ2-1, the full variable domain is EAGVTQFPSHSVIEKGQTVTLRCDPISGHDNLYWYRRVMGKEIKFLLHFVKESKQDESGMPNNRFLAERTGGTYSTLKVQPAELEDSGVYFCASSQEPLAAEQFFGPGTRLTVL.

The rearrangement uses TRBV6-5 and TRBJ1-6, with 8 bases matching TRBD1. V shed 6 bases, J shed 10 bases, and the junction held 8 bases outside the gene matches. Germline CDR1 MNHEY, CDR2 SVGAGI. The CDR3 sequence is 14 residues long. CDR3 amino acids: CASSPGQGWSPLHF. For the CDR3, the DNA is TGTGCCAGCAGCCCCGGACAGGGATGGTCACCCCTCCACTTT.

This sequence joins TRBV6-5 and TRBJ1-2; TRBD1 matches at 8 bases. Per the germline V gene, CDR1 is MNHEY and CDR2 is SVGAGI. Unmatched junction bases numbered 2, after V lost 1 base and J lost 1 base. The CDR3 covers 15 residues. The CDR3 region has the DNA TGTGCCAGCAGTTACTTCGGACAGGGTAACTATGGCTACACCTTC. It yields the protein CASSYFGQGNYGYTF.

The V gene is TRBV3-1 (or the pseudogene TRBV3-2), the J gene TRBJ2-7; D is ambiguous. CDR1 is LGHDT and CDR2 is YNNKEL in the germline V gene (reference sequence). Trimming cost V 1 base and J 6 bases, with 13 bases left between them. This CDR3 is 14 amino acids long. The CDR3: CASSQGRVTGEQYF. DNA of the CDR3: TGTGCCAGCAGCCAAGGCCGGGTGACGGGCGAGCAGTACTTC.

The V call is TRBV9, the J call TRBJ1-2, with 10 bases identical to TRBD1. J was trimmed by 4 bases and V by 5 bases; bases with no gene match: 8. Germline V gives CDR1 SGDLS, CDR2 YYNGEE. CDR3 length equals 15 residues. CDR3 sequence (DNA): TGTGCCAGCAGTGCAACCGGACAGGGGGGCTATGGCTACACCTTC. Translating gives CASSATGQGGYGYTF. Based on the CDR3 plus reference TRBV9 and TRBJ1-2, the full variable domain is DSGVTQTPKHLITATGQRVTLRCSPRSGDLSVYWYQQSLDQGLQFLIQYYNGEERAKGNILERFSAQQFPDLHSELNLSSLELGDSALYFCASSATGQGGYGYTFGSGTRLTVV.

V is TRBV4-1 and J is TRBJ2-2; 7 nucleotides line up with TRBD2. CDR3 size: 17 residues. V trimming: 3 bases; J trimming: 2 bases; junction bases outside the gene matches: 9. Germline values: CDR1 MGHRA, CDR2 YSYEKL. This CDR3 reads CASSQGPSGLNTGELFF. CDR3 coding DNA: TGCGCCAGCAGCCAGGGTCCTAGCGGTCTTAACACCGGGGAGCTGTTTTTT.

The chain links TRBV19 to TRBJ1-2, with TRBD1 matching over 8 bases. In germline, CDR1 is LNHDA, CDR2 SQIVND (reference sequence). J lost 7 bases, V lost 5 bases, and 6 bases had no gene match. The CDR3 is 13 amino acids. The CDR3 DNA follows: TGTGCCAGTAGTGGACAGGGACGGGGTGGCTACACCTTC. As protein: CASSGQGRGGYTF. The full variable domain, rest sourced from reference TRBV19 and TRBJ1-2, is DGGITQSPKYLFRKEGQNVTLSCEQNLNHDAMYWYRQDPGQGLRLIYYSQIVNDFQKGDIAEGYSVSREKKESFPLTVTSAQKNPTAFYLCASSGQGRGGYTFGSGTRLTVV.

The chain recombines TRBV5-1 with TRBJ2-3, with unresolved D. Germline CDR1 is SGHRS and CDR2 is YFSETQ. The CDR3 length is 16 residues. V shed 0 bases and J shed 0 bases, with 11 bases lying between them. The CDR3 DNA reads as TGCGCCAGCAGCTTGGTCGGGTCAGCTAGCACAGATACGCAGTATTTT. It codes for CASSLVGSASTDTQYF.

The chain carries TRBV4-1 and TRBJ2-3, with D perhaps TRBD1 (5 bases). This CDR3 has 15 residues. Germline CDR1 and CDR2: MGHRA and YSYEKL. Trimming pared 2 bases from V and 2 bases from J, leaving 11 bases between. In DNA form, the CDR3 reads TGCGCCAGCAGCCAATGGACATCTTTCACAGATACGCAGTATTTT. Amino acids: CASSQWTSFTDTQYF.

The genes are TRBV5-4 and TRBJ2-1; D remains unclear. The CDR3 runs 12 residues. With 0 bases removed from V and 7 bases from J, the gap between germline ends came to 5 bases. Germline lookup yields CDR1 SGHNT and CDR2 YYREEE (reference sequence). As DNA, the CDR3 is TGTGCCAGCAGCTTGGTCTCTAATGAGCAGTTCTTC. Translation: CASSLVSNEQFF.

This clone was picked up a small number of times. The V gene is TRBV28, the J gene TRBJ2-1; 13 nucleotides align to TRBD2. The CDR3 consists of 15 residues. J lost 9 bases, V lost 6 bases, and 8 bases had no gene match. CDR1 and CDR2 (germline): MDHEN, SYDVKM. The CDR3 bases are TGTGCCAGCAGGCCAACTAGCGGGGGGGCCAGTGAGCAGTTCTTC. This translates into CASRPTSGGASEQFF.

Only a few counts were recorded for this clone. CDR3 sequence: CASSFRGTEAFF. The CDR3 DNA sequence: TGTGCCAGCAGTTTTAGGGGGACTGAAGCTTTCTTT. The V and J genes are TRBV12-3 or TRBV12-4 and TRBJ1-1, with D possibly being TRBD1 (6 bases). The ends were cut back, 3 bases at V and 5 bases at J, with 7 bases in the middle. This CDR3 spans 12 amino acids.

The CDR3 DNA is TGCGCCAGCAGCCTCCGGGACAGCAGCACAGATACGCAGTATTTT. Amino acids: CASSLRDSSTDTQYF. The chain is built from TRBV4-1 and TRBJ2-3; 7 nucleotides line up with TRBD1. This CDR3 region has 15 residues. Looked up from germline, CDR1 is MGHRA and CDR2 is YSYEKL. Germline trimming cut 4 bases from V and 0 bases from J; bases unmatched to any gene: 4.

The chain links TRBV29-1 to TRBJ2-1, with a weak D call TRBD1 (5 bases). CDR1 and CDR2 from the germline V gene are SQVTM and ANQGSEA. Trimming stripped 7 bases from V and 4 bases from J, with 14 bases between. The CDR3 length is 13 residues. CDR3 nucleotides: TGCAGCGCTAAAGAGACAGCATACAATGAGCAGTTCTTC. Residues: CSAKETAYNEQFF.

The rearrangement uses TRBV21-1 and TRBJ1-6; the table's D call, TRBD1, was not checked against the DNA. TRBV21-1 is deemed a pseudogene. CDR3 size: 14 residues. This CDR3 is CASRTGEDNSPLHF. The CDR3 nucleotides read TGTGCCAGCAGGACAGGGGAGGACAATTCACCCCTCCACTTT.

In its sample, this clone was seen a few times. V is TRBV2 and J is TRBJ2-7; 7 bases are shared with TRBD1. V gave up 6 bases and J gave up 6 bases; unmatched junction bases: 11. The CDR3 runs to 14 residues. The germline V gene has CDR1 SNHLY and CDR2 FYNNEI. The CDR3: CASSPTRQGIEQYF. CDR3 DNA sequence: TGTGCCAGCAGCCCGACCCGACAGGGAATCGAGCAGTACTTC. Full variable domain (rest looked up from reference TRBV2 and TRBJ2-7): EPEVTQTPSHQVTQMGQEVILRCVPISNHLYFYWYRQILGQKVEFLVSFYNNEISEKSEIFDDQFSVERPDGSNFTLKIRSTKLEDSAMYFCASSPTRQGIEQYFGPGTRLTVT.

The gene calls are TRBV24-1 and TRBJ2-3, with D unresolved. Germline values: CDR1 KGHDR, CDR2 SFDVKD. The ends were cut back, 4 bases at V and 0 bases at J, with 10 bases in the middle. The CDR3 is 15 residues long. CDR3 DNA: TGTGCCACCAGTGAGCGACTGACTAGCACAGATACGCAGTATTTT. Encoded protein: CATSERLTSTDTQYF.

On this clone itself: At one boundary the junction diverges from the germline segment, which might be a read error. The chain carries TRBV20-1 and TRBJ2-7, with D perhaps matching TRBD2 (6 bases). CDR3 length: 11 amino acids. Germline V gives CDR1 DFQATT, CDR2 SNEGSKA (reference sequence). The chain's CDR3 is CRASAGHEQYF. The CDR3 DNA reads TGCAGGGCTAGCGCGGGGCACGAGCAGTACTTC.

The V and J genes are TRBV7-9 and TRBJ2-7; 7 positions agree with TRBD1. Trimming removed 5 bases from V and 0 bases from J; junction bases left unmatched: 7. CDR3 length: 15 amino acids. CDR1 SEHNR and CDR2 FQNEAQ come from the germline V gene (reference sequence). CDR3 nucleotide sequence: TGTGCCAGCAGCGGATCGGACAGGAGCTCCTACGAGCAGTACTTC. It yields the protein CASSGSDRSSYEQYF. The whole variable domain, remainder taken from reference TRBV7-9 and TRBJ2-7, is DTGVSQNPRHKITKRGQNVTFRCDPISEHNRLYWYRQTLGQGPEFLTYFQNEAQLEKSRLLSDRFSAERPKGSFSTLEIQRTEQGDSAMYLCASSGSDRSSYEQYFGPGTRLTVT.

CDR3 in amino acids: CASSVPAGKSTGELFF. The CDR3 bases are TGTGCCAGCAGCGTACCCGCGGGGAAGAGCACCGGGGAGCTGTTTTTT. The V gene is TRBV9, the J gene TRBJ2-2; D is possibly TRBD2 (6 bases). Germline V gives CDR1 SGDLS, CDR2 YYNGEE. There are 16 residues in the CDR3. The ends were cut back, 1 base at V and 4 bases at J, with 14 bases in the middle.

The chain links TRBV5-1 to TRBJ2-1; 7 bases match TRBD2. CDR3 size: 16 residues. CDR1 is SGHRS and CDR2 is YFSETQ in the germline V gene. V was pared by 0 bases and J by 4 bases, with 7 bases of the junction left unmatched. In nucleotides, the CDR3 is TGCGCCAGCAGCTTGGGGCCTAGCGGACCTTACAATGAGCAGTTCTTC. The encoded protein is CASSLGPSGPYNEQFF. Filled out from reference TRBV5-1 and TRBJ2-1, the complete variable domain reads KAGVTQTPRYLIKTRGQQVTLSCSPISGHRSVSWYQQTPGQGLQFLFEYFSETQRNKGNFPGRFSGRQFSNSRSEMNVSTLELGDSALYLCASSLGPSGPYNEQFFGPGTRLTVL.